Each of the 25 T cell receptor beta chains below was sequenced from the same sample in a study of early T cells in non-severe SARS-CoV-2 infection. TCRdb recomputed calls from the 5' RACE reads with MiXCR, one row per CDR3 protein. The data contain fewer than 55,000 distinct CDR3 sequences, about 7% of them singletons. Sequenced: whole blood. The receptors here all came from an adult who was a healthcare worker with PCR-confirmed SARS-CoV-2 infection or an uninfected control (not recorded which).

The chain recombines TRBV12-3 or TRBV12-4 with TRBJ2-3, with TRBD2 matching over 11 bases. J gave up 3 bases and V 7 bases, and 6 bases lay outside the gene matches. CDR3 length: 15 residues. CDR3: CASTIAGGLTDTQYF. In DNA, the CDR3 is TGTGCCAGCACTATAGCGGGGGGGCTAACAGATACGCAGTATTTT.

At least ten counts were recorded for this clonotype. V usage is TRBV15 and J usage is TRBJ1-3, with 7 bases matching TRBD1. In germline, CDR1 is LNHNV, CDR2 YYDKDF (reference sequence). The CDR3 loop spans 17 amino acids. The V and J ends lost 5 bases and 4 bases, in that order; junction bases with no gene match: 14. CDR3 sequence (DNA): TGTGCCACCAGCCGACCTAACCCAGGGGGTAGCGGAAACACCATATATTTT. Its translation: CATSRPNPGGSGNTIYF.

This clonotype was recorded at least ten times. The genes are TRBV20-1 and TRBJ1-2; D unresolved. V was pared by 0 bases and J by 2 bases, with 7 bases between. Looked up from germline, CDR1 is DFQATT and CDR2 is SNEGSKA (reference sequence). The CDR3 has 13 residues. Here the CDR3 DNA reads TGCAGTGCTAGAGATGAAAGAAACTATGGCTACACCTTC. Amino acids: CSARDERNYGYTF.

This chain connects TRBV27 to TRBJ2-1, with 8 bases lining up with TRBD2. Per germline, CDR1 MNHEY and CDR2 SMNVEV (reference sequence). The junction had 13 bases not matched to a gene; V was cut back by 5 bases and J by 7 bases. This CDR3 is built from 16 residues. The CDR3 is CASSLPGGAGVNEQFF. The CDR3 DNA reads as TGTGCCAGCAGTCTCCCCGGGGGGGCCGGGGTGAATGAGCAGTTCTTC.

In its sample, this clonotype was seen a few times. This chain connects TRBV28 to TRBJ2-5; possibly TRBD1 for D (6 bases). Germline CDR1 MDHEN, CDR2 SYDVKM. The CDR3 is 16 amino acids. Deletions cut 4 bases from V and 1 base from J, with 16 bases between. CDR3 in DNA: TGTGCCAGCAGTTCCCACAGGGTTCCCCCCCAAGAGACCCAGTACTTC. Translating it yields CASSSHRVPPQETQYF.

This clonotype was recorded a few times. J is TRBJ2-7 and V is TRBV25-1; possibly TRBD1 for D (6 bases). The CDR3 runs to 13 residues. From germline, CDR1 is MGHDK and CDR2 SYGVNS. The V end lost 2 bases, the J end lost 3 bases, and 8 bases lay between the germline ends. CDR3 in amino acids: CASSEGGRYEQYF. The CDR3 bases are TGTGCCAGCAGTGAAGGGGGCCGCTACGAGCAGTACTTC.

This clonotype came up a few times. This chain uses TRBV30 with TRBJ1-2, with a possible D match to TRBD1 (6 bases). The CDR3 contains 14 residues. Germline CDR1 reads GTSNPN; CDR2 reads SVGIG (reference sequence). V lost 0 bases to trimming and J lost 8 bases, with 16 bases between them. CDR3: CAWSVRSSGVGYTF. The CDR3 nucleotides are TGTGCCTGGAGTGTACGCTCCTCAGGGGTAGGCTACACCTTC. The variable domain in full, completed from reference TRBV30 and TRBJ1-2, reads SQTIHQWPATLVQPVGSPLSLECTVEGTSNPNLYWYRQAAGRGLQLLFYSVGIGQISSEVPQNLSASRPQDRQFILSSKKLLLSDSGFYLCAWSVRSSGVGYTFGSGTRLTVV.

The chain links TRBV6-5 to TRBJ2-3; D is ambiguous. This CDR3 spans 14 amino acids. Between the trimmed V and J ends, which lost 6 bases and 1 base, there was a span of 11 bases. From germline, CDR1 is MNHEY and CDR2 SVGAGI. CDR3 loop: CASRYQQGTDTQYF. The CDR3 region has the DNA TGTGCCAGCAGATACCAGCAGGGCACAGATACGCAGTATTTT.

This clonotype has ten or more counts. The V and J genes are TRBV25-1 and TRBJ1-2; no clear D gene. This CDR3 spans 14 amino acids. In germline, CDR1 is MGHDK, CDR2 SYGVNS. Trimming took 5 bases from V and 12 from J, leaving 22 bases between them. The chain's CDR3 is CASSPSSMIYPNTF. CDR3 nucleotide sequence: TGTGCCAGCAGTCCCTCCTCTATGATATACCCCAACACCTTC.

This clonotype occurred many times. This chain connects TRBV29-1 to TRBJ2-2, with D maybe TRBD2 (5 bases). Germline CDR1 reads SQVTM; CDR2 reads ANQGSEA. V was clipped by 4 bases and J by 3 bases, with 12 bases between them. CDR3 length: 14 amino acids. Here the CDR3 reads CSVVGGEYTGELFF. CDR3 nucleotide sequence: TGCAGCGTTGTAGGTGGGGAGTACACCGGGGAGCTGTTTTTT.

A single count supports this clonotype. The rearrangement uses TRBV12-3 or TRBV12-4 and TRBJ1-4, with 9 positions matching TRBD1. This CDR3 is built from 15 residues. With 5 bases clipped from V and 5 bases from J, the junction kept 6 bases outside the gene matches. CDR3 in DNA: TGTGCCAGCAGTCTACACAGGGGGCGGAATGAAAAACTGTTTTTT. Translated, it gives CASSLHRGRNEKLFF.

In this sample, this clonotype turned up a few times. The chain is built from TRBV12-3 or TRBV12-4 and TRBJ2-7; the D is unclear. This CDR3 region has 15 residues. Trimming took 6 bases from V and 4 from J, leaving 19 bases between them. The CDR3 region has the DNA TGTGCCAGCAGCTCCACCGGGCCAGTTGATTACGAGCAGTACTTC. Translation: CASSSTGPVDYEQYF.

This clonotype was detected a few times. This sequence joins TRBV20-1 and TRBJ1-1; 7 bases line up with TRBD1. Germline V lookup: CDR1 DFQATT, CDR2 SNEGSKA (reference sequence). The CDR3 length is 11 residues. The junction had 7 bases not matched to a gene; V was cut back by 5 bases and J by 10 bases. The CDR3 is CSAPFRGRAFF. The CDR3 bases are TGCAGTGCTCCATTCAGGGGGAGAGCTTTCTTT.

The CDR3 sequence: CASRLTSGYTGELFF. In DNA form, the CDR3 reads TGTGCCAGCAGACTCACTAGCGGATACACCGGGGAGCTGTTTTTT. The rearrangement uses TRBV6-2 or TRBV6-3 and TRBJ2-2; 8 bases line up with TRBD2. The V and J ends lost 6 bases and 3 bases, in that order; junction bases with no gene match: 6. Germline loops: CDR1 MNHEY, CDR2 SVGEGT. CDR3 size: 15 residues.

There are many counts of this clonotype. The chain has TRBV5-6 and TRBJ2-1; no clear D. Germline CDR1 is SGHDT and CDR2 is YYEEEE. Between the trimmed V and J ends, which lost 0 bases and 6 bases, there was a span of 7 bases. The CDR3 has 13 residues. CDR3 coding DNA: TGTGCCAGCAGCTTGGGTTCCCGCAATGAGCAGTTCTTC. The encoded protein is CASSLGSRNEQFF.

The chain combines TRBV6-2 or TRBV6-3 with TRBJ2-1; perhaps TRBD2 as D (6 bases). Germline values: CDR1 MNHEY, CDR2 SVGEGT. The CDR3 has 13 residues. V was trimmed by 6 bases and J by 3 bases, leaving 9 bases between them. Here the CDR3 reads CASSRDFYNEQFF. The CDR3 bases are TGTGCCAGCAGCCGGGACTTCTACAATGAGCAGTTCTTC.

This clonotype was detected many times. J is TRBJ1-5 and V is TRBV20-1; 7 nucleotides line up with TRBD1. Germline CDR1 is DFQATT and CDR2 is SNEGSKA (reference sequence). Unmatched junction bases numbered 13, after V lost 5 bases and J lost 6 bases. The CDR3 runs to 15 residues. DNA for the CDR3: TGCAGTGCTTCCCGAACCGACAGGGTTACTCAGCCCCAGCATTTT. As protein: CSASRTDRVTQPQHF.

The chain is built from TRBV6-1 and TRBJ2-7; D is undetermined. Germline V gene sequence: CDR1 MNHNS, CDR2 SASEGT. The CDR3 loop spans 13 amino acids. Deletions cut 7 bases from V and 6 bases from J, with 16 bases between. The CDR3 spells CASKGFPLGEQYF. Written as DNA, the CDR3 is TGTGCCAGCAAGGGTTTTCCTCTTGGCGAGCAGTACTTC.

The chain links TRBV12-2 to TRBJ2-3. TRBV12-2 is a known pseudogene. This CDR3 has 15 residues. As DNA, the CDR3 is TGTGCAAGTCGCCCAGAGACCTCTAGCACAGATACGCAGTATTTT. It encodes CASRPETSSTDTQYF.

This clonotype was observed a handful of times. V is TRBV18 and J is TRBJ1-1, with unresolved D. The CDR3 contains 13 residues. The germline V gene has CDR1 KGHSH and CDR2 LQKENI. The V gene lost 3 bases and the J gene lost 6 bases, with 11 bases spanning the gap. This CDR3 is CASSPAERPEAFF. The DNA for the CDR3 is TGTGCCAGCTCACCGGCGGAAAGACCTGAAGCTTTCTTT.

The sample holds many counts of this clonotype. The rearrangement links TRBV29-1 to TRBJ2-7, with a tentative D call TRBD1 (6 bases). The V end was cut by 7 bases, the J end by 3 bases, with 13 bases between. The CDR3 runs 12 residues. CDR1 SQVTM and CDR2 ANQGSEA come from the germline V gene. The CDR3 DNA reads TGCAGCGCATCGGACAGCCTCTACGAGCAGTACTTC. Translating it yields CSASDSLYEQYF.

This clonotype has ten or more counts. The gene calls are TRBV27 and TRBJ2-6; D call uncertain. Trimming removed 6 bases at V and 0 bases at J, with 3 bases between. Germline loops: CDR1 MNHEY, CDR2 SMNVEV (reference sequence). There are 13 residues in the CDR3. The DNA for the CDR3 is TGTGCCAGCAGCCCCTCTGGGGCCAACGTCCTGACTTTC. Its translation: CASSPSGANVLTF.

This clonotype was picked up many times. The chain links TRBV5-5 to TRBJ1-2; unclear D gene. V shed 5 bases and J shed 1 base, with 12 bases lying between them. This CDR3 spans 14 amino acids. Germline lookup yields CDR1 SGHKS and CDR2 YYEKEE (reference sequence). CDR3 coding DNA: TGTGCCAGCAGTATAGAACTTTTTAACTATGGCTACACCTTC. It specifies CASSIELFNYGYTF.

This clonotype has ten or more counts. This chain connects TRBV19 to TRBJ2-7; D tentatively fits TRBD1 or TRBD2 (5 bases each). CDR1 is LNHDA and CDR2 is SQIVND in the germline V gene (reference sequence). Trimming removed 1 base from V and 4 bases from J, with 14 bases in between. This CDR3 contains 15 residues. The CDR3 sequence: CASSIVNGDRYEQYF. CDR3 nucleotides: TGTGCCAGTAGTATAGTCAACGGGGACCGATACGAGCAGTACTTC.

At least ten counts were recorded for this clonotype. This CDR3 reads CASREMKDTEAFF. DNA for the CDR3: TGTGCCAGTAGAGAAATGAAGGACACTGAAGCTTTCTTT. The chain uses TRBV21-1 and TRBJ1-1. TRBV21-1 is a pseudogene locus. The CDR3 consists of 13 residues.